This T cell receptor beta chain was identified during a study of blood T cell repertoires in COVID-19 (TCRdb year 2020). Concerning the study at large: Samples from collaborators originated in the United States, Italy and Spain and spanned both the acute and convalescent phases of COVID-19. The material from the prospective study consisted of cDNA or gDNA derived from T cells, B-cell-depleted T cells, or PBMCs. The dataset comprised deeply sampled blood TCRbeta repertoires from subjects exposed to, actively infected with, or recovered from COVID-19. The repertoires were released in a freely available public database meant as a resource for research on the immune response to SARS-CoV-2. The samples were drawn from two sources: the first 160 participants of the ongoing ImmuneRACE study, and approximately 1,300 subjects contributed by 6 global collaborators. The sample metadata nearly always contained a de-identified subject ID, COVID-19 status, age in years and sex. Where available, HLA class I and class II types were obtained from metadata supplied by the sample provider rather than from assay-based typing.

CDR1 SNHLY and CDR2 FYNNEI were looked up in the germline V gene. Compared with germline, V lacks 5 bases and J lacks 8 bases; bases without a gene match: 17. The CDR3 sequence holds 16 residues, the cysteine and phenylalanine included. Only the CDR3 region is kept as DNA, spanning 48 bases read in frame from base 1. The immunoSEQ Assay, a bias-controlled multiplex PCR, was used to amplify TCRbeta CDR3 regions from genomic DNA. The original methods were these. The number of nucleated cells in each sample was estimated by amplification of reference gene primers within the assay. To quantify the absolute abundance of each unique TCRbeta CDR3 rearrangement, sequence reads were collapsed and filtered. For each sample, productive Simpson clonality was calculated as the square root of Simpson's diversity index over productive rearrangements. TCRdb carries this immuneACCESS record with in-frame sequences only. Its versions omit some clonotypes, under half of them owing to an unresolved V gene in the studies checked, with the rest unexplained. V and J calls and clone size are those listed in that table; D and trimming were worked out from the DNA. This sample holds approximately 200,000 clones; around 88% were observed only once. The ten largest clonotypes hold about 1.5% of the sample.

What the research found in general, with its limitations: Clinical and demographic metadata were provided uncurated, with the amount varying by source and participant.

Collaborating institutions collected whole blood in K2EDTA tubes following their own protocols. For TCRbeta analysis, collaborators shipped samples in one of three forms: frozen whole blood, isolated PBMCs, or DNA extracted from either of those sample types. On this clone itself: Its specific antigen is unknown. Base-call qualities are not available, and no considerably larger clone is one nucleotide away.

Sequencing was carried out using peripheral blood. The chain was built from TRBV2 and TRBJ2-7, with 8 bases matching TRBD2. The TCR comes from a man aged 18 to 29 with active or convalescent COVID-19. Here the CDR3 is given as CASSPSRASGQVKQYF. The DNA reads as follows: TGTGCCAGCAGTCCGAGCCGGGCTAGCGGGCAGGTCAAGCAGTACTTC.